A selection of T cell receptor beta chains follows, all from one sample in a study of shared clonotypes between healthy human individuals. The assay was immunoSEQ multiplex PCR, and TCRdb's table has in-frame clones only and misses some. The table records approximately 2.3 million clones, approximately 95% of them present only once. Material: naive CD4+ T cells from PBMCs. These receptors came from a man younger than 35 in good health. Some clones in this sample may be carry-over from other donors' samples. CDR3s include the opening cysteine and the closing phenylalanine or tryptophan. The D gene is left open where the match is weak. For some rows the clone size is stated as once, few or many, or as a class when expanded; others skip it.

D gene	V gene	J gene	clone size	CDR3 DNA	CDR3 protein
.	TRBV15	TRBJ1-4	.	TGTGCCACCAGCCCCCAACTATATGAAAAACTGTTTTTT	CATSPQLYEKLFF
.	TRBV18	TRBJ1-3	.	TGTGCCAGCTCACCCGCCGGGGTCTCTGGAAACACCATATATTTT	CASSPAGVSGNTIYF
TRBD2	TRBV7-9	TRBJ2-7	.	TGTGCCAGCAGCTCGGGACTAGCGGTGTGGAGCCTACCCTACGAGCAGTACTTC	CASSSGLAVWSLPYEQYF
TRBD1	TRBV4-1	TRBJ2-7	.	TGCGCCAGCAGCCAAGCCCCCGACAGGGGGCTCCACGAGCAGTACTTC	CASSQAPDRGLHEQYF
TRBD2	TRBV30	TRBJ2-5	once	TGTGCCTGGACCCCCTGGACTACTAGCGTAGAGACCCAGTACTTC	CAWTPWTTSVETQYF
TRBD1	TRBV28	TRBJ1-3	.	TGTGCCAGCAGTTCGGCGGACAGGTCAGGAAACACCATATATTTT	CASSSADRSGNTIYF
TRBD1	TRBV12-5	TRBJ2-1	.	TGTGCTAGTGGTTTGGGGACAGGGTTCGATGAGCAGTTCTTC	CASGLGTGFDEQFF
.	TRBV28	TRBJ2-5	.	TGTGCCAGCAGTTTACAGCTAGATGGGACCCAGTACTTC	CASSLQLDGTQYF
.	TRBV19	TRBJ2-7	.	TGTGCCAGTAGTCGTGAGGACGAGCAGTACTTC	CASSREDEQYF
.	TRBV7-9	TRBJ1-2	.	TGTGCCAGCAGCTTAGGCAGACTTTACCCTGGGGGCTACACCTTC	CASSLGRLYPGGYTF
.	TRBV5-4	TRBJ1-4	once	TGTGCCAGCAGCCCGGGGGGTGCAACTAATGAAAAACTGTTTTTT	CASSPGGATNEKLFF
.	TRBV6-1	TRBJ2-2	.	TGTGCCAGCACGCCCGAAGTCGGGGAGCTGTTTTTT	CASTPEVGELFF
TRBD2	TRBV19	TRBJ2-7	once	TGTGCCAGTAGCCTCCTAGCGGGAGCCCTGACGCCCTACGAGCAGTACTTC	CASSLLAGALTPYEQYF
.	TRBV19	TRBJ2-1	.	TGTGCCAGTAGTATGAGGCAGCTACTCTACAATGAGCAGTTCTTC	CASSMRQLLYNEQFF
.	TRBV18	TRBJ2-1	.	TGTGCCAGCTCACCAGGAGGGGACTCATACAATGAGCAGTTCTTC	CASSPGGDSYNEQFF
.	TRBV9	TRBJ2-2	.	TGTGCCAGCAGGGTGGGGCGGGGGAACACCGGGGAGCTGTTTTTT	CASRVGRGNTGELFF
.	TRBV4-3	TRBJ1-3	.	TGCGCCAGCAGCCAAGGGCGCTCTGGAAACACCATATATTTT	CASSQGRSGNTIYF
TRBD1	TRBV6-5	TRBJ2-7	.	TGTGCCAGCAGTTACCGACCGGACAGGTACGAGCAGTACTTC	CASSYRPDRYEQYF
.	TRBV11-2	TRBJ2-7	.	TGTGCCAGCAGCTTAGTTAACGGGGGTTCCTACGAGCAGTACTTC	CASSLVNGGSYEQYF
.	TRBV6-5	TRBJ1-5	.	TGTGCCAGCAGTAGCGAGAGGGGAGGCAATCAGCCCCAGCATTTT	CASSSERGGNQPQHF
TRBD1	TRBV19	TRBJ1-5	.	TGTGCCAGTAGTTGGATAGGGGGCGGCAATCAGCCCCAGCATTTT	CASSWIGGGNQPQHF
.	TRBV14	TRBJ1-1	.	TGTGCCAGCAGCCAAGAGGCAGCGCTTAACACTGAAGCTTTCTTT	CASSQEAALNTEAFF
.	TRBV18	TRBJ2-1	.	TGTGCCAGCTCACCGCAAGGTCCGTCCTACAATGAGCAGTTCTTC	CASSPQGPSYNEQFF
TRBD1	TRBV2	TRBJ1-5	.	TGTGCCAGCACTACAGACAGGGGGTTCAATCAGCCCCAGCATTTT	CASTTDRGFNQPQHF
.	TRBV28	TRBJ2-7	.	TGTGCCAGCAGCGATGGACTGCGCGAGCAGTACTTC	CASSDGLREQYF
TRBD2	TRBV5-1	TRBJ2-1	.	TGCGCCAGCAGCTCCGGGACTAGCGGGACAGGAGAGCAGTTCTTC	CASSSGTSGTGEQFF
.	TRBV7-9	TRBJ1-2	.	TGTGCCAGCAGCTCTCTAGACCGGGTGGACGGCTACACCTTC	CASSSLDRVDGYTF
TRBD1	TRBV5-1	TRBJ2-3	.	TGCGCCAGCAGCCCGGGACAGGTCGGAGATACGCAGTATTTT	CASSPGQVGDTQYF
.	TRBV27	TRBJ1-5	.	TGTGCCAGCAGTTTGGGCGTGAGTCAGCCCCAGCATTTT	CASSLGVSQPQHF
TRBD2	TRBV4-1	TRBJ2-4	.	TGCGCCAGCAGCCACGGAACCGGGACTAGGCCCGTTCAGTACTTC	CASSHGTGTRPVQYF
TRBD1	TRBV5-1	TRBJ2-3	.	TGCGCCAGCAGCCGTGGGGGACAGACCACAGATACGCAGTATTTT	CASSRGGQTTDTQYF